Listed below are T cell receptor beta chains from one sample, sequenced in a study of blood T cell repertoires in COVID-19. Generated by immunoSEQ multiplex PCR, the TCRdb table keeps only in-frame clones and is missing some. The data show about 94,000 clones, around 87% seen once. Material: peripheral blood. The source is a woman over 75 with acute or convalescent COVID-19. Each CDR3 is given with its conserved first and last residue. The D gene is left open where the match is weak. For some rows the clone size is stated as once, few or many, or as a class when expanded; others skip it.

TRBV10-3	.	.	TRBJ2-5	CAIRPYSGETQYF	TGTGCCATCAGGCCGTACTCGGGTGAGACCCAGTACTTC
TRBV2	TRBD2	.	TRBJ2-5	CASKRLAGQETQYF	TGTGCCAGCAAAAGACTAGCGGGTCAAGAGACCCAGTACTTC
TRBV21-1	.	.	TRBJ1-2	CASSLWDKRYGYTF	TGTGCCAGCAGCCTTTGGGACAAACGCTATGGCTACACCTTC
TRBV20-1	.	.	TRBJ2-1	CSASLAGFSYNEQFF	TGCAGTGCTAGTCTTGCGGGGTTCTCCTACAATGAGCAGTTCTTC
TRBV4-3	TRBD2	.	TRBJ2-3	CASSRASGLSTDTQYF	TGCGCCAGCAGCCGAGCTAGCGGGCTAAGCACAGATACGCAGTATTTT
TRBV4-2	TRBD2	.	TRBJ2-7	CASSPGLAGGIGYEQYF	TGTGCCAGCAGCCCTGGACTAGCGGGAGGTATTGGCTACGAGCAGTACTTC
TRBV28	TRBD2	.	TRBJ2-3	CASRGLAGAADTQYF	TGTGCCAGCAGGGGACTAGCGGGAGCAGCAGATACGCAGTATTTT
TRBV6-8	.	.	TRBJ2-6	CASSPSLSGANVLTF	TGTGCCAGCAGTCCCAGTCTTTCTGGGGCCAACGTCCTGACTTTC
TRBV4-1	.	.	TRBJ2-7	CASSQEPQGYEQYF	TGCGCCAGCAGCCAAGAGCCCCAGGGGTACGAGCAGTACTTC
TRBV9	.	.	TRBJ2-2	CASSAFDRGITPGELFF	TGTGCCAGCAGCGCGTTTGACCGGGGGATTACACCCGGGGAGCTGTTTTTT
TRBV27	.	.	TRBJ2-2	CASSLFSVTGELFF	TGTGCCAGCAGTTTATTTTCCGTCACCGGGGAGCTGTTTTTT
TRBV7-8	TRBD1	.	TRBJ2-1	CASHQDRAIGKEQFF	TGTGCCAGCCATCAGGACAGGGCGATCGGGAAGGAGCAGTTCTTC
TRBV3-1/TRBV3-2	.	.	TRBJ2-7	CASSQVGVYEQYF	TGTGCCAGCAGCCAAGTAGGAGTTTACGAGCAGTACTTC
TRBV4-2	TRBD2	.	TRBJ2-2	CASSQESAGGLNTGELFF	TGTGCCAGCAGCCAAGAATCAGCGGGGGGGCTTAACACCGGGGAGCTGTTTTTT
TRBV6-2/TRBV6-3	.	.	TRBJ1-5	CASSYYSNQPQHF	TGTGCCAGCAGTTATTATAGCAATCAGCCCCAGCATTTT
TRBV11-2	TRBD1	few	TRBJ2-5	CASSLGQGAGETQYF	TGTGCCAGCAGCTTAGGACAGGGGGCTGGGGAGACCCAGTACTTC
TRBV10-3	.	.	TRBJ1-5	CAISEGADSNQPQHF	TGTGCCATCAGTGAAGGGGCCGACAGCAATCAGCCCCAGCATTTT
TRBV3-1/TRBV3-2	TRBD1	.	TRBJ1-6	CASSQVATGESPLHF	TGTGCCAGCAGCCAAGTTGCAACAGGGGAATCACCCCTCCACTTT
TRBV29-1	TRBD1	once	TRBJ1-4	CSALEGAANEKLFF	TGCAGCGCCCTGGAGGGGGCCGCTAATGAAAAACTGTTTTTT
TRBV27	.	.	TRBJ1-2	CASRRPGGGLYGYTF	TGTGCCAGCAGACGCCCCGGGGGGGGCCTCTATGGCTACACCTTC
TRBV7-9	TRBD1	once	TRBJ2-7	CASSLGETGDEQYF	TGTGCCAGCAGCTTAGGAGAGACAGGGGACGAGCAGTACTTC
TRBV7-9	TRBD2	.	TRBJ2-3	CASSFTGLAGGTAADTQYF	TGTGCCAGCAGCTTCACCGGGCTAGCGGGAGGAACGGCCGCAGATACGCAGTATTTT
TRBV10-3	TRBD1	.	TRBJ1-2	CAISSQGVYYGYTF	TGTGCCATCAGTAGTCAGGGGGTTTACTATGGCTACACCTTC
TRBV13	.	.	TRBJ1-2	CASSNGQLQYGYTF	TGTGCCAGCAGTAACGGACAGCTTCAATATGGCTACACCTTC
TRBV20-1	.	.	TRBJ1-1	CSAERGNAFF	TGCAGTGCTGAAAGGGGGAATGCTTTCTTT
TRBV13	.	.	TRBJ1-4	CASSLRGRANEKLFF	TGTGCCAGCAGCCTCAGGGGTCGGGCTAATGAAAAACTGTTTTTT
TRBV7-8	.	.	TRBJ2-1	CASSLGGSTEQFF	TGTGCCAGCAGCTTAGGAGGTAGCACTGAGCAGTTCTTC
TRBV6-6	.	.	TRBJ1-5	CASSPLYDNQPQHF	TGTGCCAGCAGTCCCCTATACGACAATCAGCCCCAGCATTTT
TRBV6-1	.	.	TRBJ2-1	CASSEVTLGQFF	TGTGCCAGCAGTGAAGTAACGCTCGGGCAGTTCTTC
TRBV11-3	.	.	TRBJ2-3	CASAGGGGGTDTQYF	TGTGCCAGCGCCGGAGGAGGCGGGGGCACAGATACGCAGTATTTT
TRBV6-5	TRBD1	.	TRBJ1-5	CASSRGVDRDQPQHF	TGTGCCAGCAGCAGGGGGGTGGACAGGGACCAGCCCCAGCATTTT
TRBV19	.	.	TRBJ1-5	CASSSGRDQPQHF	TGTGCCAGTAGTTCAGGGCGAGACCAGCCCCAGCATTTT